This TCR beta chain was recorded in a study of cytotoxic CD8 clonotypes in ibrutinib-treated CLL. Looking at the study overall: There were 10 to 11 relapsed/refractory patients and about 14 treatment-naive patients, and under 18 were IGHV unmutated.

Clones were sequenced by immunoSEQ multiplex PCR, and TCRdb holds only the in-frame ones, with some missing. Here the sample spans about 270,000 clones, roughly three quarters being singletons. The input for sequencing was PBMCs, taken at disease progression, from a patient treated with ibrutinib. The TCR originated in a human donor with chronic lymphocytic leukemia.

CDR3: CASSPNPPGGDTEAFF. The CDR3, as DNA: TGTGCCAGCAGCCCCAACCCCCCAGGGGGGGACACTGAAGCTTTCTTT. The V and J genes are TRBV13 and TRBJ1-1, with 7 nucleotides matching TRBD1. This CDR3 spans 16 amino acids. CDR1 and CDR2 from the germline V gene are PRHDT and FYEKMQ (reference sequence). With 5 bases clipped from V and 3 bases from J, the junction kept 12 bases outside the gene matches.